This TCR beta chain comes out of a study of blood T cell repertoires in COVID-19. At the level of the study: Spain, Italy and the United States supplied samples that represented acute and convalescent COVID-19.

This table comes from immunoSEQ multiplex PCR, and its TCRdb copy is limited to in-frame clones, with some not included. The profile shows 250,000 to 400,000 clones, more than 70% of them singletons. Seattle patients were enrolled while actively infected and followed longitudinally. The receptor was derived from a woman aged 25 to 39 with COVID-19, enrolled during active disease. Material for sequencing was peripheral blood.

The CDR3 loop is CASSLTGGADTQYF. CDR3 sequence (DNA): TGTGCCAGCAGCTTAACAGGGGGGGCGGATACGCAGTATTTT. The chain is built from TRBV7-3 and TRBJ2-3; D is perhaps TRBD2 (7 bases). Per germline, CDR1 SGHTA and CDR2 FQGTGA. V lost 0 bases and J 6 bases, leaving 10 bases between the germline ends. CDR3 length: 14 amino acids.